This entry lists 20 T cell receptor beta chains sequenced from one sample in a study of cytomegalovirus exposure and HLA in healthy donors. Amplification used 60 Vbeta primers and 13 Jbeta primers. Sequencing was performed with immunoSEQ multiplex PCR; in TCRdb, only in-frame clones are kept and a portion is missing. The sample records some 200,000 clones, 82% being singletons. Material for sequencing was PBMCs. These receptors all stem from a woman in her late teens or twenties in good health and CMV-seronegative.

The chain carries TRBV6-5 and TRBJ1-5, with D possibly being TRBD1 (5 bases). The CDR3 runs to 15 residues. From germline, CDR1 is MNHEY and CDR2 SVGAGI. Trimming took off 2 bases at V and 5 bases at J, with 13 bases between the two ends. The CDR3 protein is CASSYLPGGDQPQHF. The CDR3 DNA follows: TGTGCCAGCAGTTACCTCCCCGGAGGGGATCAGCCCCAGCATTTT.

The CDR3 is CASSSKGLTSGSYEQYF. In DNA form, the CDR3 reads TGTGCCAGCAGTTCGAAGGGCCTTACTAGCGGGAGCTACGAGCAGTACTTC. The rearrangement uses TRBV27 and TRBJ2-5, with 11 bases aligning to TRBD2. The DNA end is more similar to TRBJ2-7, so the J call may be wrong. Germline V lookup: CDR1 MNHEY, CDR2 SMNVEV (reference sequence). The CDR3 extends over 17 amino acids.

The chain links TRBV7-2 to TRBJ1-1, with 9 bases lining up with TRBD1. The junction had 11 bases not matched to a gene; V was cut back by 5 bases and J by 4 bases. This CDR3 is built from 16 residues. Germline V gene data show CDR1 as SGHTA and CDR2 as FQGNSA. CDR3 region: CASSPWTGAIGTEAFF. As DNA, the CDR3 is TGTGCCAGCAGCCCGTGGACAGGGGCCATCGGCACTGAAGCTTTCTTT. Full variable domain (outside the CDR3, taken from reference TRBV7-2 and TRBJ1-1): GAGVSQSPSNKVTEKGKDVELRCDPISGHTALYWYRQSLGQGLEFLIYFQGNSAPDKSGLPSDRFSAERTGGSVSTLTIQRTQQEDSAVYLCASSPWTGAIGTEAFFGQGTRLTVV.

The V gene is TRBV7-8, the J gene TRBJ2-5; 7 bases fit TRBD2. CDR1 is SGHVS and CDR2 is FQNEAQ in the germline V gene. The CDR3 extends over 15 amino acids. V lost 0 bases to trimming and J lost 4 bases; unmatched junction nucleotides: 5. CDR3 coding DNA: TGTGCCAGCAGCTTAGCATTAGGACTAGGAGAGACCCAGTACTTC. This codes for CASSLALGLGETQYF.

V gene TRBV5-5 combines with J gene TRBJ1-4; a possible D gene is TRBD1 (6 bases). CDR1 is SGHKS and CDR2 is YYEKEE in the germline V gene (reference sequence). Between the trimmed V and J ends, which lost 4 bases and 4 bases, there was a span of 11 bases. This CDR3 region has 14 residues. The CDR3 loop is CASSSQGSNEKLFF. The CDR3, as DNA: TGTGCCAGCAGCAGTCAGGGGAGTAATGAAAAACTGTTTTTT.

This chain joins TRBV9 and TRBJ1-2, with D uncertain. Germline CDR1 is SGDLS and CDR2 is YYNGEE. The length of the CDR3 is 13 residues. With 4 bases removed from V and 2 bases from J, the gap between germline ends came to 9 bases. In DNA, the CDR3 is TGTGCCAGCAGCCCCACTTCAAACTATGGCTACACCTTC. This gives the protein CASSPTSNYGYTF. The full variable domain, with the rest looked up from reference TRBV9 and TRBJ1-2, is DSGVTQTPKHLITATGQRVTLRCSPRSGDLSVYWYQQSLDQGLQFLIQYYNGEERAKGNILERFSAQQFPDLHSELNLSSLELGDSALYFCASSPTSNYGYTFGSGTRLTVV.

This chain uses TRBV19 with TRBJ1-2, with TRBD1 matching over 10 bases. Per germline, CDR1 LNHDA and CDR2 SQIVND (reference sequence). The CDR3 length is 16 residues. V was clipped by 5 bases and J by 4 bases; unmatched bases: 10. This chain's CDR3 is CASSVPGQGSSYGYTF. In DNA form, the CDR3 reads TGTGCCAGTAGTGTACCGGGACAGGGGTCGTCCTATGGCTACACCTTC.

The chain carries TRBV29-1 and TRBJ2-1; weak D call: TRBD2 (6 bases). The CDR3 runs 12 residues. Germline CDR1 is SQVTM and CDR2 is ANQGSEA. The V and J ends lost 6 bases and 7 bases respectively, with 13 bases between them. Written as DNA, the CDR3 is TGCAGCGTCGGCCCCCGGGGGAATGAGCAGTTCTTC. This gives the protein CSVGPRGNEQFF.

The chain joins TRBV25-1 to TRBJ1-4; 8 bases are a match to TRBD1. This CDR3 spans 15 amino acids. V gave up 3 bases and J gave up 7 bases; unmatched junction bases: 7. Germline V lookup: CDR1 MGHDK, CDR2 SYGVNS. CDR3 sequence (DNA): TGTGCCAGCAGTGATCGACAGGGGTTTGGTGAAAAACTGTTTTTT. This sequence encodes CASSDRQGFGEKLFF.

This chain links TRBV19 with TRBJ2-1, with 11 bases lining up with TRBD2. The V segment lost 6 bases and the J segment 7 bases; nucleotides outside the gene matches: 5. CDR3 length: 14 amino acids. From germline, CDR1 is LNHDA and CDR2 SQIVND (reference sequence). CDR3 in DNA: TGTGCCAGTAGACTAGCGGGAGAACGGAATGAGCAGTTCTTC. It is translated as CASRLAGERNEQFF. The full variable domain, in which reference TRBV19 and TRBJ2-1 provide the parts outside the CDR3, is DGGITQSPKYLFRKEGQNVTLSCEQNLNHDAMYWYRQDPGQGLRLIYYSQIVNDFQKGDIAEGYSVSREKKESFPLTVTSAQKNPTAFYLCASRLAGERNEQFFGPGTRLTVL.

The chain carries TRBV2 and TRBJ2-7; 9 positions match TRBD2. The length of the CDR3 is 14 residues. The ends lost 8 bases at V and 0 bases at J; junction bases unmatched: 5. Germline CDR1 SNHLY, CDR2 FYNNEI. CDR3 in DNA: TGTGCCAGCGGGCTAGCGGGGTTCTCCTACGAGCAGTACTTC. Translating it yields CASGLAGFSYEQYF.

V and J are TRBV11-3 and TRBJ1-1; D possibly corresponds to TRBD1 (5 bases). Germline V lookup: CDR1 SGHNT, CDR2 YENEEA. The CDR3 consists of 13 residues. V gave up 4 bases and J gave up 4 bases, with 10 bases separating them. Written as DNA, the CDR3 is TGTGCCAGCAGCTATCGCCAGGGCACTGAAGCTTTCTTT. Translation: CASSYRQGTEAFF.

CDR3 nucleotide sequence: TGTGCCAGCAGTTTAGGTGTAGCGGGGAGCACAGATACGCAGTATTTT. Its translation: CASSLGVAGSTDTQYF. The V call is TRBV27, the J call TRBJ2-3; TRBD2 agrees at 8 bases. V lost 2 bases to trimming and J lost 0 bases; unmatched junction nucleotides: 4. Looked up from germline, CDR1 is MNHEY and CDR2 is SMNVEV (reference sequence). The CDR3 loop spans 16 amino acids.

This sequence joins TRBV15 and TRBJ2-3; 8 positions match TRBD1. V was pared by 2 bases and J by 2 bases, with 3 bases of the junction left unmatched. Germline V gene lookup returns CDR1 LNHNV and CDR2 YYDKDF (reference sequence). The CDR3 covers 15 residues. In nucleotides, the CDR3 is TGTGCCACCAGCAGACCGGACAGGGCCACAGATACGCAGTATTTT. Protein sequence: CATSRPDRATDTQYF.

The chain couples TRBV10-3 to TRBJ2-7; 10 nucleotides align to TRBD1. The CDR3 consists of 12 residues. The germline gives CDR1 ENHRY, CDR2 SYGVKD. V lost 6 bases and J lost 5; bases outside the gene matches: 1. CDR3 region: CAISDRGHEQYF. The DNA of the CDR3 is TGTGCCATCAGCGACAGGGGGCACGAGCAGTACTTC.

The rearrangement links TRBV10-2 to TRBJ2-2, with 7 nucleotides matching TRBD1. This CDR3 has 17 residues. The germline gives CDR1 WSHSY, CDR2 SAAADI. Unmatched junction bases numbered 9, after V lost 2 bases and J lost 3 bases. The CDR3 here is CASSEALDRAYTGELFF. CDR3 nucleotide sequence: TGCGCCAGCAGTGAGGCCCTCGACAGGGCTTACACCGGGGAGCTGTTTTTT.

V and J are TRBV28 and TRBJ2-7, with TRBD1 matching over 7 bases. The CDR3 is 13 amino acids. J lost 1 base, V lost 5 bases, and 2 bases had no gene match. Germline V gene lookup returns CDR1 MDHEN and CDR2 SYDVKM. CDR3 loop: CASSPTGSYEQYF. The CDR3 coding sequence is TGTGCCAGCAGTCCGACAGGGTCCTACGAGCAGTACTTC.

V and J are TRBV5-1 and TRBJ2-2, with TRBD1 matching over 10 bases. Germline loops: CDR1 SGHRS, CDR2 YFSETQ. The CDR3 has 15 amino acids. After removal of 4 bases from V and 6 bases from J, the junction contained 6 bases not matched to a gene. The CDR3 DNA sequence: TGCGCCAGCAGCCCCAGACAGGGGGCGGCCGGGGAGCTGTTTTTT. Protein product: CASSPRQGAAGELFF.

The chain combines TRBV6-6 with TRBJ2-2; 9 bases agree with TRBD2. Germline V CDR1 and CDR2: MNHNY, SVGAGI (reference sequence). V lost 10 bases to trimming and J lost 1 base; unmatched junction nucleotides: 4. The CDR3 sequence is 14 residues long. CDR3 nucleotide sequence: TGTGCCACCTCGACTAGCGGGAACACCGGGGAGCTGTTTTTT. This gives the protein CATSTSGNTGELFF.

A note on this clone: This same CDR3 is encoded by further DNA sequences in the sample. The gene calls are TRBV19 and TRBJ2-5; 11 bases match TRBD1. CDR1 and CDR2 from the germline V gene are LNHDA and SQIVND (reference sequence). The junction had 0 bases not matched to a gene; V was cut back by 4 bases and J by 5 bases. The CDR3 spans 13 residues. CDR3 coding DNA: TGTGCCAGTAGTAGGGACAGGGGGGAGACCCAGTACTTC. This gives the protein CASSRDRGETQYF.